A single TCR beta chain is shown here with its context. Antigen: not known. The sample comes from a study of post-analysis software for immune sequencing data. Overall study results and limits: When the samples were clustered directly with F measure, those that had been prepared in the same batch showed strong co-clustering. Those with multiple sclerosis, the patient group, showed significantly lower normalized Chao1 diversity than controls.

cDNA libraries of TCR beta carried unique molecular identifiers. Yield was some 500,000 cDNA molecules from roughly 0.93 to 9.6 million T cells. TCRdb called the PCR reads again in MiXCR, with one record for every CDR3 protein. The sample comprises hundreds of thousands of distinct CDR3 sequences, 55% to 60% of which are singletons, and around 10% rests with the top ten. The origin of this receptor is a girl aged 2-10 years with multiple sclerosis. The sequencing sample was made of blood.

CDR3 sequence reads: CASSLAIGTTQETQYF. The CDR3 DNA reads as TGCGCCAGCAGCTTGGCCATCGGGACTACCCAAGAGACCCAGTACTTC. This rearrangement joins TRBV5-1 to TRBJ2-5, with 7 bases matching TRBD2. Trimming removed 0 bases from V and 1 base from J; junction bases left unmatched: 6. This CDR3 comprises 16 residues. Germline V gene data show CDR1 as SGHRS and CDR2 as YFSETQ.